This T cell receptor (beta chain) was profiled in a study of OX40 agonist ivuxolimab in advanced cancers. This clone is labeled medium-sized. Its matching antigen is unknown. The data were produced by immunoSEQ multiplex PCR, yet TCRdb's version contains in-frame clones alone and is incomplete. The repertoire consists of around 20,000 clones, with 60% to 85% occurring once and the leading ten covering about a sixth. Whole-study findings and limits: Near-lowest levels of clonal expansion characterized partial responders at 0.1-3.0 mg/kg. Some of the nonresponding patients also showed low levels of normalized T-cell clonal expansion.

Trimming left V 4 bases short and J 14 bases short, with 23 bases between. CDR1 is KGHSH, CDR2 LQKENI, per germline. The CDR3 spans 15 residues. Patients who had autoimmune disease history or got systemic immunosuppression were left out. This sequence was found in an adult with an advanced solid tumor such as melanoma, head and neck, liver or kidney cancer. The rearrangement joins TRBV18 to TRBJ1-4; the D is unclear. Specimen: CD4+ or CD8+ T cells sorted from blood, collected in a trial of the OX40 agonist ivuxolimab. This CDR3 reads CASSLNSSPEKRLFF. The CDR3 nucleotides read TGTGCCAGCTCACTAAACTCGAGTCCCGAAAAACGTCTGTTTTTT.